Each of the 22 T cell receptor beta chains below was sequenced from the same sample in a study of CD8 T cells in Susac syndrome. A quantity of about 0.5 to 1 ug RNA underwent reverse transcription using random hexamers. TCRdb processed the immunoSEQ multiplex PCR reads anew with MiXCR; each CDR3 protein has one entry. This sample carries about 290,000 distinct CDR3 sequences, about 89% of them seen once, and the ten largest clones take 0.18%. Source material: CD8+ T cells from PBMCs. All receptors derive from a human donor with multiple sclerosis.

The rearrangement joins TRBV30 to TRBJ2-2; a possible D gene is TRBD2 (5 bases). There are 17 residues in the CDR3. Looked up from germline, CDR1 is GTSNPN and CDR2 is SVGIG (reference sequence). V shed 0 bases and J shed 4 bases, with 18 bases lying between them. The CDR3 loop reads CAWSVLEERDRTGELFF. CDR3 in DNA: TGTGCCTGGAGTGTACTGGAAGAACGGGATCGCACCGGGGAGCTGTTTTTT.

The chain joins TRBV6-2 or TRBV6-3 to TRBJ2-1; D is unclear. There are 11 residues in the CDR3. The germline V and J ends were trimmed by 2 bases and 10 bases, with 6 bases remaining between them. Germline CDR1 reads MNHEY; CDR2 reads SVGEGT. The CDR3 region has the DNA TGTGCCAGCAGTTACGGAACCGAGCAGTTCTTC. This translates into CASSYGTEQFF.

The chain has TRBV29-1 and TRBJ2-7; a weak D match, TRBD1 (5 bases). The length of the CDR3 is 11 residues. Trimming took 6 bases from V and 1 from J, leaving 7 bases between them. Germline V gives CDR1 SQVTM, CDR2 ANQGSEA. CDR3: CSVTGSYEQYF. CDR3 DNA: TGCAGCGTAACAGGATCCTACGAGCAGTACTTC.

The chain has TRBV7-2 and TRBJ1-6, with TRBD1 matching 7 bases. V trimming: 1 base; J trimming: 10 bases; junction bases outside the gene matches: 4. Germline CDR1 and CDR2: SGHTA and FQGNSA. CDR3 length equals 14 residues. The CDR3 DNA reads as TGTGCCAGCAGCTTAGACAGGGGAGGATCACCCCTCCACTTT. Its translation is CASSLDRGGSPLHF.

This chain joins TRBV7-2 and TRBJ1-5; 8 bases are shared with TRBD1. CDR3 length: 15 residues. With 4 bases clipped from V and 0 bases from J, the junction kept 2 bases outside the gene matches. CDR1 and CDR2 (germline): SGHTA, FQGNSA. The CDR3, as DNA: TGTGCCAGCAGCTCTGGGACAGGTAGCAATCAGCCCCAGCATTTT. Translation gives CASSSGTGSNQPQHF.

The CDR3 bases are TGTGCCAGCAGCTTAGTCAGGGCTAGCAATCAGCCCCAGCATTTT. It is translated as CASSLVRASNQPQHF. V gene TRBV7-2 combines with J gene TRBJ1-5; the D gene is possibly TRBD1 (5 bases). The CDR3 has 15 residues. Trimming removed 1 base from V and 0 bases from J, with 7 bases in between. From germline, CDR1 is SGHTA and CDR2 FQGNSA. Looking up the rest from reference TRBV7-2 and TRBJ1-5 gives the full variable domain: GAGVSQSPSNKVTEKGKDVELRCDPISGHTALYWYRQSLGQGLEFLIYFQGNSAPDKSGLPSDRFSAERTGGSVSTLTIQRTQQEDSAVYLCASSLVRASNQPQHFGDGTRLSIL.

The rearrangement joins TRBV11-2 to TRBJ2-7; a weak D match, TRBD1 (6 bases). CDR1 and CDR2 from the germline V gene are SGHAT and FQNNGV. V shed 4 bases and J shed 2 bases, with 18 bases lying between them. CDR3 length: 16 amino acids. CDR3 coding DNA: TGTGCCAGCAGCTCCTCCCGACAGGAACCTACCTACGAGCAGTACTTC. Protein product: CASSSSRQEPTYEQYF.

The chain joins TRBV12-3 or TRBV12-4 to TRBJ2-1; a weak D match, TRBD1 (5 bases). The V gene lost 3 bases and the J gene lost 3 bases, with 9 bases spanning the gap. CDR3 size: 14 residues. The CDR3 DNA is TGTGCCAGCAGTTTGGATGGACACTACAATGAGCAGTTCTTC. This codes for CASSLDGHYNEQFF.

V usage is TRBV4-3 and J usage is TRBJ2-5; D not resolved. The germline V gene has CDR1 LGHNA and CDR2 YSLEER. Trimming removed 0 bases at V and 4 bases at J, with 12 bases between. The CDR3 has 15 residues. CDR3 DNA: TGCGCCAGCAGCCAAGACCGGGTGGCCAGAGAGACCCAGTACTTC. The encoded protein is CASSQDRVARETQYF.

This chain connects TRBV9 to TRBJ1-1; possibly TRBD1 for D (5 bases). V was pared by 3 bases and J by 2 bases, with 17 bases between. CDR1 SGDLS and CDR2 YYNGEE come from the germline V gene. The CDR3 extends over 16 amino acids. Here the CDR3 reads CASSGSVGQGNTEAFF. In DNA, the CDR3 is TGTGCCAGCAGCGGCTCGGTGGGGCAGGGAAACACTGAAGCTTTCTTT.

The CDR3 sequence is CASSGRQGGSTDTQYF. The CDR3 DNA follows: TGTGCCAGCAGCGGGCGACAGGGGGGGAGCACAGATACGCAGTATTTT. The J gene is TRBJ2-3, the V gene TRBV9; the match to TRBD1 covers 9 bases. Trimming cost V 3 bases and J 0 bases; bases outside gene matches: 5. From germline, CDR1 is SGDLS and CDR2 YYNGEE. This CDR3 spans 16 amino acids. Full variable domain (rest looked up from reference TRBV9 and TRBJ2-3): DSGVTQTPKHLITATGQRVTLRCSPRSGDLSVYWYQQSLDQGLQFLIQYYNGEERAKGNILERFSAQQFPDLHSELNLSSLELGDSALYFCASSGRQGGSTDTQYFGPGTRLTVL.

This chain links TRBV30 with TRBJ1-3; maybe TRBD1 (5 bases). Germline assignment: CDR1 GTSNPN and CDR2 SVGIG (reference sequence). The CDR3 sequence is 13 residues long. Here the CDR3 reads CAQDNSSGNTIYF. In DNA form, the CDR3 reads TGTGCACAGGACAACTCCTCTGGAAACACCATATATTTT.

The chain recombines TRBV19 with TRBJ2-1; 11 nucleotides agree with TRBD2. This CDR3 has 15 amino acids. Germline CDR1 is LNHDA and CDR2 is SQIVND (reference sequence). The J segment lost 7 bases and the V segment lost 3 bases, leaving 5 bases of the junction unmatched. In DNA form, the CDR3 reads TGTGCCAGTAGTATGGGGACTAGCGGTACTAATGAGCAGTTCTTC. It translates to CASSMGTSGTNEQFF. Filled out from reference TRBV19 and TRBJ2-1, the complete variable domain reads DGGITQSPKYLFRKEGQNVTLSCEQNLNHDAMYWYRQDPGQGLRLIYYSQIVNDFQKGDIAEGYSVSREKKESFPLTVTSAQKNPTAFYLCASSMGTSGTNEQFFGPGTRLTVL.

This chain connects TRBV27 to TRBJ1-1, with TRBD1 identical over 10 bases. CDR3 size: 17 residues. Germline trimming cut 1 base from V and 1 base from J; bases unmatched to any gene: 6. CDR1 is MNHEY and CDR2 is SMNVEV in the germline V gene (reference sequence). CDR3 sequence: CASSLLVTGGPNTEAFF. DNA of the CDR3: TGTGCCAGCAGTTTATTGGTGACAGGGGGCCCGAACACTGAAGCTTTCTTT.

The CDR3 here is CASSVVGWGTGELFF. The CDR3 coding sequence is TGTGCCAGCAGCGTAGTGGGGTGGGGCACCGGGGAGCTGTTTTTT. The chain links TRBV9 to TRBJ2-2; D call uncertain. This CDR3 region has 15 residues. The V and J ends lost 0 bases and 4 bases respectively, with 10 bases between them. The germline CDR1 and CDR2 sequences are SGDLS and YYNGEE.

This rearrangement joins TRBV6-5 to TRBJ2-1, with a tentative D call TRBD1 (5 bases). The CDR3 has 14 residues. The V gene's germline CDR1 is MNHEY and CDR2 SVGAGI. V lost 2 bases, J lost 8 bases, and 13 bases lay in between. The CDR3: CASSYLQQAHEQFF. In DNA, the CDR3 is TGTGCCAGCAGTTACCTACAACAGGCCCATGAGCAGTTCTTC.

The chain has TRBV4-3 and TRBJ1-2, with D unclear. CDR3 length equals 15 residues. Trimming removed 0 bases from V and 4 bases from J, with 12 bases in between. Germline CDR1 LGHNA, CDR2 YSLEER. CDR3 coding DNA: TGCGCCAGCAGCCAAGATCTTTGGCGGAGCTATGGCTACACCTTC. Translated: CASSQDLWRSYGYTF.

The chain recombines TRBV5-5 with TRBJ2-1; TRBD2 agrees at 11 bases. This CDR3 region has 13 residues. Trimming took 7 bases from V and 7 from J; bases not matched to a gene: 4. From germline, CDR1 is SGHKS and CDR2 YYEKEE (reference sequence). CDR3 in DNA: TGTGCCAGCGCCGGGACTAGCGGTAATGAGCAGTTCTTC. Encoded protein: CASAGTSGNEQFF. Based on the CDR3 plus reference TRBV5-5 and TRBJ2-1, the full variable domain is DAGVTQSPTHLIKTRGQQVTLRCSPISGHKSVSWYQQVLGQGPQFIFQYYEKEERGRGNFPDRFSARQFPNYSSELNVNALLLGDSALYLCASAGTSGNEQFFGPGTRLTVL.

This chain links TRBV6-6 with TRBJ2-4, with D possibly being TRBD2 (5 bases). The ends were cut back, 7 bases at V and 0 bases at J, with 10 bases in the middle. Germline V gene lookup returns CDR1 MNHNY and CDR2 SVGAGI (reference sequence). This CDR3 is built from 14 residues. The CDR3 is CASKEAVAKNIQYF. In DNA form, the CDR3 reads TGTGCCAGCAAGGAGGCGGTAGCCAAAAACATTCAGTACTTC.

This chain uses TRBV10-3 with TRBJ1-2, with 12 bases aligning to TRBD1. The CDR3 sequence is 14 residues long. V shed 2 bases and J 7 bases; nucleotides not matched to a gene: 2. The germline gives CDR1 ENHRY, CDR2 SYGVKD. CDR3 nucleotide sequence: TGTGCCATCAGTGAGGGGACAGGGGGCGTTGGCTACACCTTC. Its protein product is CAISEGTGGVGYTF.

This chain uses TRBV6-2 or TRBV6-3 with TRBJ2-2; D perhaps matches TRBD2 (5 bases). The CDR3 runs 14 residues. Germline V lookup: CDR1 MNHEY, CDR2 SVGEGT. The V gene lost 11 bases and the J gene lost 3 bases, with 16 bases spanning the gap. The CDR3 loop is CALSAVGYTGELFF. CDR3 nucleotides: TGTGCCCTCTCAGCGGTGGGGTACACCGGGGAGCTGTTTTTT.

The chain is built from TRBV6-2 or TRBV6-3 and TRBJ2-7; perhaps TRBD2 as D (6 bases). The CDR3 is 13 amino acids. The germline gives CDR1 MNHEY, CDR2 SVGEGT. Trimming removed 1 base from V and 3 bases from J, with 7 bases in between. DNA for the CDR3: TGTGCCAGCAGTTACTTCGGGGGCTACGAGCAGTACTTC. The encoded protein is CASSYFGGYEQYF.